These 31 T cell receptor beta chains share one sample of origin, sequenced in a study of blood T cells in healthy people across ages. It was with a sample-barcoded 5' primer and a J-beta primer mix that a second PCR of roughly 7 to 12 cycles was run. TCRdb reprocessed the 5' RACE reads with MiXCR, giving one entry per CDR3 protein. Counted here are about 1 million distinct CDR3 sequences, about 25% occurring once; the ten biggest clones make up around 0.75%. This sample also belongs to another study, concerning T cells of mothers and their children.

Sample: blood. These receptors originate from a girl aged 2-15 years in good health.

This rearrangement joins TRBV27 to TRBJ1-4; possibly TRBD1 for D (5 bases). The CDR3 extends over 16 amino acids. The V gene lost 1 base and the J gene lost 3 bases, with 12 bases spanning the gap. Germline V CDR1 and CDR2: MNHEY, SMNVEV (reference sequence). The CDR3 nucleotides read TGTGCCAGCAGTTTATTCGCGGGGGGATCTAATGAAAAACTGTTTTTT. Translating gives CASSLFAGGSNEKLFF.

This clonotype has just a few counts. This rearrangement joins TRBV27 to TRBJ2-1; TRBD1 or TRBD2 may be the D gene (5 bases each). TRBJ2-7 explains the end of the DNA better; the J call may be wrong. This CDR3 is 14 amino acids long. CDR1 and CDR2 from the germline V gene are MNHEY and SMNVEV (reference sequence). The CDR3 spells CASRQARPSHEQYF. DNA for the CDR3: TGTGCCAGCAGACAGGCTCGCCCTAGCCACGAGCAGTACTTC.

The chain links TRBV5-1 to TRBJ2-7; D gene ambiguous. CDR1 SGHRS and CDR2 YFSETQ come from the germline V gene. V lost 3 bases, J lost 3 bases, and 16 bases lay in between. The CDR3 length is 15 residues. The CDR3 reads CASSSPTSPDYEQYF. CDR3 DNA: TGCGCCAGCAGCTCCCCAACGAGCCCAGACTACGAGCAGTACTTC.

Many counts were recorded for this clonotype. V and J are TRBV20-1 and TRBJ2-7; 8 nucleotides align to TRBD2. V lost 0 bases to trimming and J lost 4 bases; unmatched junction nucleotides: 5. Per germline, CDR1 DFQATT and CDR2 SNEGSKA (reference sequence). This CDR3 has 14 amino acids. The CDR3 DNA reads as TGCAGTGCTAGAGACAGCGGGAGTGATTACGAGCAGTACTTC. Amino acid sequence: CSARDSGSDYEQYF.

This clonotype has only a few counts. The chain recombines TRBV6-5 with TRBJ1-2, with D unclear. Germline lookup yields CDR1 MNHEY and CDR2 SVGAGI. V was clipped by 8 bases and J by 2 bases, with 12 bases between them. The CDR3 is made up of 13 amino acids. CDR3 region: CASGRKGNYGYTF. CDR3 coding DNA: TGTGCCAGCGGTCGGAAAGGGAACTATGGCTACACCTTC.

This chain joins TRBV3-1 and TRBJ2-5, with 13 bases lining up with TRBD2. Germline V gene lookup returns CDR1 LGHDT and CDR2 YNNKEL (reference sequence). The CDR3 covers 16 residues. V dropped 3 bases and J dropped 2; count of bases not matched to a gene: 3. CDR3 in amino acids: CASSHGLAGAQETQYF. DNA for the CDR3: TGTGCCAGCAGCCACGGACTAGCGGGAGCACAAGAGACCCAGTACTTC.

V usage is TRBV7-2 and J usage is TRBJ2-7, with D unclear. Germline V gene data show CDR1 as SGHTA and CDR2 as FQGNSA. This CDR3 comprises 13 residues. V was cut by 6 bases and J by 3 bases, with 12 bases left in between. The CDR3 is CASSLYGVYEQYF. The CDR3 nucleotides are TGTGCCAGCAGTCTTTATGGGGTCTACGAGCAGTACTTC.

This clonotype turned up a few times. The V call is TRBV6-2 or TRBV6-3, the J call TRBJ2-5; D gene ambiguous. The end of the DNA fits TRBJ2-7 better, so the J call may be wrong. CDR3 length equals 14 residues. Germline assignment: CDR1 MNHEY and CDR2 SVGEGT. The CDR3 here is CASIRSPSSYEQYF. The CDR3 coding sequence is TGTGCCAGCATAAGGTCACCGAGCTCCTACGAGCAGTACTTC.

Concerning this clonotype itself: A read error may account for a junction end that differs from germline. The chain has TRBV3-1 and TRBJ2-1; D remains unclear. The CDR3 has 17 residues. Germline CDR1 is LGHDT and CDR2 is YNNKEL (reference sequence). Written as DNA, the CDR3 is TGTGCCAGCAGCCATACCGGAGACTTGAGCTCCTGCAATGAGCAGTTCTTC. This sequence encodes CASSHTGDLSSCNEQFF.

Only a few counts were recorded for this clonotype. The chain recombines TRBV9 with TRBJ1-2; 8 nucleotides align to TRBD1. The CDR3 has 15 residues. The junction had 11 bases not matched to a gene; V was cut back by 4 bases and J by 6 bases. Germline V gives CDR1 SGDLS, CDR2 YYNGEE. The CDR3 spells CASSPFGQGGNGYTF. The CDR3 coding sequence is TGTGCCAGCAGCCCCTTTGGACAGGGAGGAAATGGCTACACCTTC.

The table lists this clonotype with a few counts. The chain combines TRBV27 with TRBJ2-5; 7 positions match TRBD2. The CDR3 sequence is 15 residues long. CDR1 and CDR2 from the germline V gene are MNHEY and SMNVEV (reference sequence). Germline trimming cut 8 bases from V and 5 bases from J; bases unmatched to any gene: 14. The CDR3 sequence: CASQIAAGVWETQYF. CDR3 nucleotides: TGTGCCAGCCAAATCGCGGCGGGAGTTTGGGAGACCCAGTACTTC.

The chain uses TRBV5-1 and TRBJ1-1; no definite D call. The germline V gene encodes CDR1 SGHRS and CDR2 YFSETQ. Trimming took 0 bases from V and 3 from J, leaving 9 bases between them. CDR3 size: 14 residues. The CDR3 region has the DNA TGCGCCAGCAGCTTGGGGGTGGCGGACACTGAAGCTTTCTTT. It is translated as CASSLGVADTEAFF.

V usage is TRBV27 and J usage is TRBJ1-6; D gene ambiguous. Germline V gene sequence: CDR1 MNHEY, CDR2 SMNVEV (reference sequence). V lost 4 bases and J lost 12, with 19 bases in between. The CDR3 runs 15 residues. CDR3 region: CASSWEAAASGPLHF. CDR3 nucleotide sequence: TGTGCCAGCAGTTGGGAGGCAGCAGCGTCCGGACCCCTCCACTTT.

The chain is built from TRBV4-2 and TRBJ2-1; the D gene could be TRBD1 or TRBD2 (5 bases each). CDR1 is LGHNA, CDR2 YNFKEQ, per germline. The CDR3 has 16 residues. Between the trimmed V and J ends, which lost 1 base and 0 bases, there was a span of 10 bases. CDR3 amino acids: CASSQGEGSSYNEQFF. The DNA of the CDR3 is TGTGCCAGCAGCCAAGGCGAGGGGAGCTCCTACAATGAGCAGTTCTTC.

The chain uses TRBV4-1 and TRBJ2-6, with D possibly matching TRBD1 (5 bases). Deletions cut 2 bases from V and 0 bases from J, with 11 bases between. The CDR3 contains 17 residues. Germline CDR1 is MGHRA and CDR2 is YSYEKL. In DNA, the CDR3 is TGCGCCAGCAGCCAATCCCTCACAGGCTCTGGGGCCAACGTCCTGACTTTC. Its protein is CASSQSLTGSGANVLTF.

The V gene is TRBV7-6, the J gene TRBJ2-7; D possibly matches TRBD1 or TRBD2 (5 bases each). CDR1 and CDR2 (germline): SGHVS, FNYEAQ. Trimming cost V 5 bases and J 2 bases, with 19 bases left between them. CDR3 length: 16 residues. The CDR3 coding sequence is TGTGCCAGCAGCGCCACCCAGGGACCCTCACCCTACGAGCAGTACTTC. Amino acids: CASSATQGPSPYEQYF.

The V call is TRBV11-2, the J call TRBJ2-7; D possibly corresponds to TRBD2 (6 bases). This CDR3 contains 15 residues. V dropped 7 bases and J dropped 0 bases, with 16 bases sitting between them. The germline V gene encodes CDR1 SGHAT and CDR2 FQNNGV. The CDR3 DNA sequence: TGTGCCAGCACCGGGGACTTAACCAACTCCTACGAGCAGTACTTC. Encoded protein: CASTGDLTNSYEQYF.

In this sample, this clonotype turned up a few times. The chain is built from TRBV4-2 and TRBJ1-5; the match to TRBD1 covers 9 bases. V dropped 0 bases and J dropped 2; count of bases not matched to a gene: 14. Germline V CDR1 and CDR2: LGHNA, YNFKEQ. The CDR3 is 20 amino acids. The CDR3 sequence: CASSQEARDRVSGGNQPQHF. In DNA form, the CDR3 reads TGTGCCAGCAGCCAAGAGGCCAGGGACAGGGTTTCTGGGGGCAATCAGCCCCAGCATTTT.

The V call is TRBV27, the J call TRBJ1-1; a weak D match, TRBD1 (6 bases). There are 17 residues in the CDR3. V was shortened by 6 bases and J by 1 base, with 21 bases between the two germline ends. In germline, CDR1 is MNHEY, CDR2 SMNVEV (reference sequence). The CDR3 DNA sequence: TGTGCCAGCAGCGAAGGGGCAGGGGCTGGCCGGAACACTGAAGCTTTCTTT. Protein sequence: CASSEGAGAGRNTEAFF.

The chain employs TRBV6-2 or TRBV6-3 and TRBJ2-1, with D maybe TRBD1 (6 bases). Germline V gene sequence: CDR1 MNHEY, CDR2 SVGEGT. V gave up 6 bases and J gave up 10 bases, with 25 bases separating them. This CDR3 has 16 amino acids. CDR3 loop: CASSLRDTLNLGEQFF. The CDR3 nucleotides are TGTGCCAGCAGCCTCCGGGACACTCTCAATCTAGGGGAGCAGTTCTTC.

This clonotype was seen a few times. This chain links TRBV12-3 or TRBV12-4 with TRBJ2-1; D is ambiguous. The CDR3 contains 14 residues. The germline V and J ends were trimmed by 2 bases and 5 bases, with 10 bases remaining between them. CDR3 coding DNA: TGTGCCAGCAGTTTACAAGGAAACCACAATGAGCAGTTCTTC. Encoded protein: CASSLQGNHNEQFF.

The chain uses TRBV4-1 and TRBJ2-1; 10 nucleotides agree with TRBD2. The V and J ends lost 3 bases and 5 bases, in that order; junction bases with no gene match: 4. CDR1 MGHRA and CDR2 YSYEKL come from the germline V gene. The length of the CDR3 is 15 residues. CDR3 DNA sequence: TGCGCCAGCAGCCAGCCAGGACTAGCGGACAATGAGCAGTTCTTC. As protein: CASSQPGLADNEQFF.

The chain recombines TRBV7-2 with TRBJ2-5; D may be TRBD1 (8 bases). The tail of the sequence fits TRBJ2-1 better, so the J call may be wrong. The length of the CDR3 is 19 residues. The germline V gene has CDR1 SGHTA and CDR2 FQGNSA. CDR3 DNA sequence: TGTGCCAGCAGCGCCGGACAGGGAGGGACGATTTTTTCTTACAATGAGCAGTTCTTC. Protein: CASSAGQGGTIFSYNEQFF.

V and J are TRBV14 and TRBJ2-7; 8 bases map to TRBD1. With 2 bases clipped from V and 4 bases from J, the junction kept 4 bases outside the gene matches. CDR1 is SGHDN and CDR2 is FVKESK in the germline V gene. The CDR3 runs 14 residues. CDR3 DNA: TGTGCCAGCAGCCAATCGGGACAGGCTTACGAGCAGTACTTC. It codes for CASSQSGQAYEQYF.

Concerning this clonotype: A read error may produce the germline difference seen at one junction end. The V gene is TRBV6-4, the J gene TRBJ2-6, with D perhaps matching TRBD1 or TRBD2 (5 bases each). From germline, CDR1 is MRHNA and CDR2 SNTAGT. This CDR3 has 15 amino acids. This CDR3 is CASSASGQGANLLTF. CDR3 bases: TGTGCCAGCAGTGCTTCGGGGCAAGGGGCCAACCTCCTGACTTTC.

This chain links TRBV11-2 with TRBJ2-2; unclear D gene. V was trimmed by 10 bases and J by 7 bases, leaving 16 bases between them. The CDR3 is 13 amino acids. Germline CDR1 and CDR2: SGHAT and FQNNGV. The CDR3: CAIRPIRGGELFF. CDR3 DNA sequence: TGTGCCATCAGACCAATTAGAGGCGGGGAGCTGTTTTTT.

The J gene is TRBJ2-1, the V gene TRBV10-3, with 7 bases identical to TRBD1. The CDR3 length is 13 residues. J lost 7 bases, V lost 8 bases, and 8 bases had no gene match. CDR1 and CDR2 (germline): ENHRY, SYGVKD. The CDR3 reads CAIGDSPGNEQFF. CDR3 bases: TGTGCCATCGGGGACAGTCCGGGAAATGAGCAGTTCTTC.

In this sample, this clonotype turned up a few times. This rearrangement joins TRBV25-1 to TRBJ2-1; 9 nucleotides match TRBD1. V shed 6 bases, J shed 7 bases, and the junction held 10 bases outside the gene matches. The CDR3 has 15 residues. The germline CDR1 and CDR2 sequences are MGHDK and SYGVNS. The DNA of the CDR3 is TGTGCCAGCAGGATACCGGGACAGGGCTCGAATGAGCAGTTCTTC. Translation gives CASRIPGQGSNEQFF. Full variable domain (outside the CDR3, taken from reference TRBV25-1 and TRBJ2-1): EADIYQTPRYLVIGTGKKITLECSQTMGHDKMYWYQQDPGMELHLIHYSYGVNSTEKGDLSSESTVSRIRTEHFPLTLESARPSHTSQYLCASRIPGQGSNEQFFGPGTRLTVL.

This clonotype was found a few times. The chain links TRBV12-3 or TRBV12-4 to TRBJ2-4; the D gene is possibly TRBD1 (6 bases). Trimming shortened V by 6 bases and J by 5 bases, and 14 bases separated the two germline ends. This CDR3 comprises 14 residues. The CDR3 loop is CASRKTGSQNIQYF. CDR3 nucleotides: TGTGCCAGCAGGAAGACAGGTTCCCAAAACATTCAGTACTTC.

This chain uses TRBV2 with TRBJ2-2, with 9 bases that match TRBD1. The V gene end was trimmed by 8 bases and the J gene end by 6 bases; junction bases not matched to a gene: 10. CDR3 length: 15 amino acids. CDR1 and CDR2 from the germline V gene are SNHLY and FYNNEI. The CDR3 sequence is CASFSDRGYAGELFF. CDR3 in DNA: TGTGCCAGCTTTTCTGACAGGGGGTATGCCGGGGAGCTGTTTTTT. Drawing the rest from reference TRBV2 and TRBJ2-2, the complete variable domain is EPEVTQTPSHQVTQMGQEVILRCVPISNHLYFYWYRQILGQKVEFLVSFYNNEISEKSEIFDDQFSVERPDGSNFTLKIRSTKLEDSAMYFCASFSDRGYAGELFFGEGSRLTVL.

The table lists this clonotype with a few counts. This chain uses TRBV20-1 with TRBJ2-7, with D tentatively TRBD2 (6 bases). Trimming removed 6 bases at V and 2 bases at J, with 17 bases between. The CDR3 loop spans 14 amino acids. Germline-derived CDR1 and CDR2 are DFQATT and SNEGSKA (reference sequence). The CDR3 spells CSATDRGTPYEQYF. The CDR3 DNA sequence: TGCAGTGCGACTGACCGGGGGACCCCCTACGAGCAGTACTTC.